The rows below give T cell receptor beta chains drawn from one sample of a study of cytomegalovirus exposure and HLA in healthy donors. Sequencing was performed with immunoSEQ multiplex PCR; in TCRdb, only in-frame clones are kept and a portion is missing. The repertoire has about 150,000 clones, 77% of them found once; the top ten carry approximately 1.4%. The sequenced sample consisted of PBMCs. All receptors come from a woman aged 25-40 years in good health and CMV-seronegative. Both conserved end residues are part of each CDR3.

V gene	J gene	CDR3 protein
TRBV2	TRBJ1-1	CASSKGKGWTEAFF
TRBV29-1	TRBJ2-1	CSVNWGYRVKSYNEQFF
TRBV2	TRBJ1-5	CASSLGGYQPQHF
TRBV2	TRBJ1-1	CASTGQFNTEAFF
TRBV11-3	TRBJ2-1	CASSLRADSPYNEQFF
TRBV4-2	TRBJ2-2	CASSHGQHTGELFF
TRBV20-1	TRBJ1-1	CSARGQEAFF
TRBV7-3	TRBJ1-6	CASGQGADSPLHF
TRBV5-1	TRBJ2-5	CASSLLGQGDGETQYF
TRBV2	TRBJ1-1	CASSGSPGDTEAFF
TRBV7-2	TRBJ1-6	CASSFNNSPLHF
TRBV11-2	TRBJ2-2	CASSLSTGVNTGELFF
TRBV5-1	TRBJ2-7	CASSFQGSSYEQYF
TRBV7-8	TRBJ2-7	CASSRDRVSYEQYF
TRBV5-1	TRBJ1-2	CASSLVGGTGSDYTF
TRBV5-1	TRBJ2-2	CASTVDRGITGELFF
TRBV5-1	TRBJ1-2	CASSFGQGNGYTF
TRBV27	TRBJ1-1	CASTTRGSTEAFF
TRBV2	TRBJ1-1	CASKIETEAFF
TRBV19	TRBJ1-2	CASTRGSGQGPSYYGYTF
TRBV27	TRBJ1-5	CASSPGNQPQHF
TRBV19	TRBJ1-1	CASRSDTMNTEAFF
TRBV27	TRBJ2-1	CASTTGTYNEQFF
TRBV14	TRBJ1-6	CASSPRTGNNSPLHF
TRBV2	TRBJ1-1	CASSSTGGLSAEAFF
TRBV30	TRBJ2-1	CAWTGQGRPYNEQFF
TRBV20-1	TRBJ2-7	CSSGEQYF
TRBV6-1	TRBJ2-5	CASRRGLQETQYF
TRBV5-1	TRBJ1-4	CASSSTGGSEKLFF
TRBV7-9	TRBJ1-4	CASSPGVANEKLFF
TRBV10-3	TRBJ1-2	CAISESFYSNYGYTF
TRBV5-1	TRBJ1-1	CASSLTGSNTEAFF
TRBV5-1	TRBJ1-2	CASSLAQGIYGYTF
TRBV5-1	TRBJ2-7	CASSLGGTGGYEQYF
TRBV7-9	TRBJ1-1	CASILTGNTEAFF
TRBV27	TRBJ2-7	CASSLSAGGYEQYF
TRBV6-5	TRBJ2-7	CASRSDVSYEQYF
TRBV18	TRBJ1-5	CASSPETGGFQPQHF
TRBV2	TRBJ2-4	CASGMGLSLAKNIQYF
TRBV6-1	TRBJ2-1	CASSNTGGSYNEQFF
TRBV4-1	TRBJ2-7	CASSQYPTDTYEQYF
TRBV5-4	TRBJ2-5	CASSLIRGSGWQETQYF
TRBV15	TRBJ2-3	CATSRDTGDTQYF
TRBV5-1	TRBJ1-5	CASSLDGSGQPQHF
TRBV19	TRBJ1-1	CASSTLDSSHTEAFF
TRBV5-1	TRBJ1-2	CASSLVAGGETGYTF
TRBV7-8	TRBJ2-1	CASSIRAGQSYNEQFF
TRBV1	TRBJ2-1	CTSSLLGTTIHFRPYNEQFF
TRBV21-1	TRBJ2-1	CASSKKGRGGDSYNEQFF
TRBV19	TRBJ2-1	CASRGGLDLYNEQFF
TRBV4-1	TRBJ2-1	CASSQDGAAYNEQFF
TRBV11-3	TRBJ2-2	CASSFTGDVGELFF
TRBV5-6	TRBJ1-5	CASSLVGGEPQHF
TRBV5-6	TRBJ1-4	CASEGGTNEKLFF
TRBV5-6	TRBJ1-2	CASSDRSSYGYTF